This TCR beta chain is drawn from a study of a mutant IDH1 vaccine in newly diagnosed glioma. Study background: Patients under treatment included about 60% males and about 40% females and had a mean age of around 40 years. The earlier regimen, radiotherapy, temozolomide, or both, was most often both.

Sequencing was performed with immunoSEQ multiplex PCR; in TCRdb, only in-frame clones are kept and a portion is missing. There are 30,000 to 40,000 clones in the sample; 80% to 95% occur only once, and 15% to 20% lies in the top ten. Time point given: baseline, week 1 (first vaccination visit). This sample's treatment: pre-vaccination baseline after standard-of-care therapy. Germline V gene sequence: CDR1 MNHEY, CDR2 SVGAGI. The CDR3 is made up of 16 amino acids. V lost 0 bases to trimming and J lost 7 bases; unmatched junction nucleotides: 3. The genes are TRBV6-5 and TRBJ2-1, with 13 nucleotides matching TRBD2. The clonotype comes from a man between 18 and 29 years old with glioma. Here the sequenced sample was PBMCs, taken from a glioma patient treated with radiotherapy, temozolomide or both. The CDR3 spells CASSYSGLAGYNEQFF. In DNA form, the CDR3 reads TGTGCCAGCAGTTACTCGGGACTAGCGGGGTATAATGAGCAGTTCTTC.